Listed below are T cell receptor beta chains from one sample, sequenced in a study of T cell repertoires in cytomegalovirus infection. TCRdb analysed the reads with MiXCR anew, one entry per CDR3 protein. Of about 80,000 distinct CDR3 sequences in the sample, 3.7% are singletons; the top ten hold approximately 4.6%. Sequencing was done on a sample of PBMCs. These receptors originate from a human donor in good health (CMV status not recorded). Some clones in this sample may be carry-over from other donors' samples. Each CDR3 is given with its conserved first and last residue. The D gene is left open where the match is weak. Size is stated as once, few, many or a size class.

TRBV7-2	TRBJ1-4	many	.	TGTGCCAGCAGCTTAAACCCTAATGAAAAACTGTTTTTT	CASSLNPNEKLFF
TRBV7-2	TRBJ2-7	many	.	TGTGCCAGCAGCTTGGGGGGACCCTACGAGCAGTACTTC	CASSLGGPYEQYF
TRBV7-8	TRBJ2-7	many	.	TGTGCCAGCAGCTTGGATAGCCGCTCCTACGAGCAGTACTTC	CASSLDSRSYEQYF
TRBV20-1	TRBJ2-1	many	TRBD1	TGCAGTGCTAGGGGAGGCAGACAGGGGTTCAATGAGCAGTTCTTC	CSARGGRQGFNEQFF
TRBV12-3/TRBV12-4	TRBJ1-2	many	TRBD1	TGTGCCAGCAGGGTTCGGGACAGGGTTCGTGGCTACACCTTC	CASRVRDRVRGYTF
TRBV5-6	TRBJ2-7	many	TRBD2	TGTGCCAGCAGCTTGGGGCGGGGACTAGCGGGTTCCTACGAGCAGTACTTC	CASSLGRGLAGSYEQYF
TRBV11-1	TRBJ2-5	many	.	TGTGCCAGCAGCTTCCGGGGACAAGTCGTGGAGACCCAGTACTTC	CASSFRGQVVETQYF
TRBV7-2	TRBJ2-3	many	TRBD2	TGTGCCAGCAGCACCACGGTGGGACTAGTCACAGATACGCAGTATTTT	CASSTTVGLVTDTQYF
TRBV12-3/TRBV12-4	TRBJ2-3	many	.	TGTGCCAGCAGCCCGGACTCCAGACCCACAGATACGCAGTATTTT	CASSPDSRPTDTQYF
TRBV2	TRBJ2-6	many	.	TGTGCCAGCAGGACTGGGACTGGGGCCAACGTCCTGACTTTC	CASRTGTGANVLTF
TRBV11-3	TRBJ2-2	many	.	TGTGCCAGCAGCTTAGCCTCGAACACCGGGGAGCTGTTTTTT	CASSLASNTGELFF
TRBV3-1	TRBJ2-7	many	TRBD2	TGTGCCAGCAGCCAAGATGAGGGGACTAGCGAAAATTCCTACGAGCAGTACTTC	CASSQDEGTSENSYEQYF
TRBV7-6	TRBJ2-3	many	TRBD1	TGTGCCAGCAGCTCCATGACAGGGAGCACAGATACGCAGTATTTT	CASSSMTGSTDTQYF
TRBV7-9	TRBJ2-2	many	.	TGTGCCAGCAGACCTAGAGGGGCCACCGGGGAGCTGTTTTTT	CASRPRGATGELFF
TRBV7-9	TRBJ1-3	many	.	TGTGCCAGCAGCTCCAGCCCCGGTCGATCCTCTGGAAACACCATATATTTT	CASSSSPGRSSGNTIYF
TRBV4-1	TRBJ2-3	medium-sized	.	TGCGCCAGCAGCCAAGATGGAGCAGGGATAGCGGCAGATACGCAGTATTTT	CASSQDGAGIAADTQYF
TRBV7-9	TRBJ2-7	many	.	TGTGCCAGCAGCCCCTCTTTACCCTCCTACGAGCAGTACTTC	CASSPSLPSYEQYF
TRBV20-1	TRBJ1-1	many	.	TGCAGTGCTAGAGATTGGGAAAACACTGAAGCTTTCTTT	CSARDWENTEAFF
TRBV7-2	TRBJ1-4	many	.	TGTGCCAGCAGTGGGAGTAGTGGCACTAATGAAAAACTGTTTTTT	CASSGSSGTNEKLFF
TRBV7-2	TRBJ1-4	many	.	TGTGCCAGCAGCTTAGTAAACTCTGGTGGGGAAAAACTGTTTTTT	CASSLVNSGGEKLFF